This T cell receptor beta chain was documented in a study of blood T cell repertoires in COVID-19. Study-wide background: Whether acute or convalescent, the COVID-19 samples came from the United States, Italy and Spain. Nucleic acid was either cDNA or gDNA, and it came from T cells, B-cell-depleted T cells, or PBMCs.

Source study methods: From reference gene primer amplification, estimates of nucleated cell counts were derived. TCRdb keeps only in-frame clones here, not all; method: immunoSEQ multiplex PCR. That table supplies the V and J calls and clone size; D and trimming were determined from the DNA. The sample comprises about 180,000 clones, 80% to 90% of which are singletons, and around 3.3% rests with the top ten. Germline CDR1 and CDR2: ENHRY and SYGVKD. The CDR3 has 15 amino acids. The J segment lost 4 bases and the V segment lost 10 bases, leaving 9 bases of the junction unmatched. The receptor comes from a man aged 60 to 69 with acute or convalescent COVID-19. Sequencing input: peripheral blood. The chain couples TRBV10-3 to TRBJ2-2, with 10 bases fitting TRBD2. CDR3 sequence: CATLGLARRTGELFF. Here the CDR3 DNA reads TGTGCCACCCTGGGACTAGCGAGGCGCACCGGGGAGCTGTTTTTT.